The T cell receptor (beta chain) under discussion was sequenced for a study of T cell changes during pregnancy in multiple sclerosis (dated by TCRdb to about 2019). Notes on the research overall: The study examined how the T cell repertoire changed over the course of pregnancy in women with multiple sclerosis.

The CDR3 has 16 amino acids, counting the end cysteine and phenylalanine. The entry retains the CDR3 DNA only, 48 bases that are in frame from base 1. V trim: 6 bases; J trim: 2 bases; unmatched bases: 7. CDR1 and CDR2, looked up from the germline V gene, are SNHLY and FYNNEI. On this clone itself: Its antigen remains undetermined. Per-nucleotide qualities are absent, and no much larger clonotype sits a single base away.

Preparation of the library involved the immunoSEQ multiplex PCR assay. TCRdb limited this immuneACCESS table to in-frame rearrangements with V and J called. A share of clones is missing; checked studies link under half to unresolved V genes, and the rest is unexplained. This sample comprises about 75,000 clones, about 89% of them detected only once. Around 0.45% of the sample comes from the top ten. Source: CD4+ T cells from peripheral blood mononuclear cells, taken before pregnancy. The chain joins TRBV2 to TRBJ2-2; TRBD1 fits 9 bases in the junction. This sequence originates from a female donor with multiple sclerosis, enrolled in a pregnancy study. The DNA sequence is given as TGTGCCAGCAGCCCCAACAGGGGGCGCAACACCGGGGAGCTGTTTTTT. Its amino acids are CASSPNRGRNTGELFF.